Each of the 21 T cell receptor beta chains below was sequenced from the same sample in a study of blood T cell repertoires in COVID-19. Only in-frame clones appear in the TCRdb table, and some are missing; sequencing was by immunoSEQ multiplex PCR. Here the sample spans over 200,000 clones, more than 75% being singletons. The source material was peripheral blood. The receptors shown here come from a woman between 35 and 50 years old who had recovered from COVID-19.

The chain is built from TRBV9 and TRBJ2-1; 9 nucleotides align to TRBD2. The CDR3 has 17 residues. Germline CDR1 reads SGDLS; CDR2 reads YYNGEE. V lost 4 bases to trimming and J lost 7 bases; unmatched junction nucleotides: 15. This CDR3 is CASSTRGAASGTNEQFF. The CDR3 nucleotides read TGTGCCAGCAGCACTAGGGGGGCGGCTAGCGGGACGAATGAGCAGTTCTTC.

V is TRBV10-3 and J is TRBJ1-1; D remains ambiguous. With 6 bases removed from V and 0 bases from J, the gap between germline ends came to 14 bases. Germline CDR1 reads ENHRY; CDR2 reads SYGVKD. The CDR3 has 15 residues. The CDR3 DNA follows: TGTGCCATCAGCGGACGGACTACCATGAACACTGAAGCTTTCTTT. Protein product: CAISGRTTMNTEAFF.

The chain uses TRBV5-1 and TRBJ1-3; TRBD1 might be the D (5 bases). The length of the CDR3 is 15 residues. The germline CDR1 and CDR2 sequences are SGHRS and YFSETQ. The ends were cut back, 4 bases at V and 6 bases at J, with 17 bases in the middle. The CDR3 region is CASSDGSGPANTIYF. The CDR3 nucleotides read TGCGCCAGCAGCGACGGGTCAGGGCCAGCAAACACCATATATTTT. Supplemented by reference TRBV5-1 and TRBJ1-3, the full variable domain reads KAGVTQTPRYLIKTRGQQVTLSCSPISGHRSVSWYQQTPGQGLQFLFEYFSETQRNKGNFPGRFSGRQFSNSRSEMNVSTLELGDSALYLCASSDGSGPANTIYFGEGSWLTVV.

The chain combines TRBV19 with TRBJ1-4; D not certain. The CDR3 has 12 residues. In germline, CDR1 is LNHDA, CDR2 SQIVND (reference sequence). V was shortened by 7 bases and J by 8 bases, with 11 bases between the two germline ends. CDR3: CASTPRGEKLFF. CDR3 DNA: TGTGCCAGTACCCCCCGAGGGGAAAAACTGTTTTTT.

This chain joins TRBV6-6 and TRBJ2-1; 8 bases align to TRBD2. There are 17 residues in the CDR3. J was trimmed by 0 bases and V by 6 bases; bases with no gene match: 10. Germline assignment: CDR1 MNHNY and CDR2 SVGAGI (reference sequence). CDR3 sequence: CASSRRPGRGSYNEQFF. Written as DNA, the CDR3 is TGTGCCAGCAGCCGACGGCCCGGGAGGGGCTCCTACAATGAGCAGTTCTTC.

J is TRBJ2-2 and V is TRBV5-1; tentatively, D is TRBD1 (6 bases). This CDR3 spans 15 amino acids. CDR1 SGHRS and CDR2 YFSETQ come from the germline V gene. Trimming took 4 bases from V and 0 from J, leaving 10 bases between them. The CDR3 nucleotides are TGCGCCAGCAGCCGGGACACCGCGAACACCGGGGAGCTGTTTTTT. It translates to CASSRDTANTGELFF.

The chain is built from TRBV4-3 and TRBJ2-1, with TRBD2 matching over 14 bases. Germline V gene sequence: CDR1 LGHNA, CDR2 YSLEER. The V and J ends lost 1 base and 8 bases, in that order; junction bases with no gene match: 10. CDR3 length: 18 residues. Written as DNA, the CDR3 is TGCGCCAGCAGCCAAGGGCCCTCCGGGACTAGCGGGAGCGATGAGCAGTTCTTC. This sequence encodes CASSQGPSGTSGSDEQFF.

V and J are TRBV5-1 and TRBJ2-1, with 7 bases matching TRBD2. The V gene's germline CDR1 is SGHRS and CDR2 YFSETQ. V lost 0 bases, J lost 9 bases, and 3 bases stayed unmatched. CDR3 length: 13 residues. The CDR3 nucleotides are TGCGCCAGCAGCTTGGGGACGGGGGGTGAGCAGTTCTTC. Translation: CASSLGTGGEQFF.

The rearrangement uses TRBV10-3 and TRBJ1-1, with TRBD1 as a possible D gene (5 bases). Germline V CDR1 and CDR2: ENHRY, SYGVKD. V lost 4 bases and J 3 bases, leaving 9 bases between the germline ends. CDR3 length: 13 amino acids. The CDR3 region has the DNA TGTGCCATCAGTGGGGGGAGGGACACTGAAGCTTTCTTT. It encodes CAISGGRDTEAFF.

V gene TRBV6-2 or TRBV6-3 combines with J gene TRBJ2-5; TRBD2 matches 13 bases. The CDR3 extends over 17 amino acids. V lost 0 bases and J lost 5; bases outside the gene matches: 6. Per germline, CDR1 MNHEY and CDR2 SVGEGT. CDR3 residues: CASSYSGTSGMGETQYF. As DNA, the CDR3 is TGTGCCAGCAGTTACTCGGGGACTAGCGGGATGGGGGAGACCCAGTACTTC.

The chain carries TRBV5-6 and TRBJ1-3, with TRBD1 matching 8 bases. From germline, CDR1 is SGHDT and CDR2 YYEEEE. The junction had 11 bases not matched to a gene; V was cut back by 3 bases and J by 0 bases. The CDR3 is made up of 18 amino acids. CDR3 region: CASSWTGQGTRSGNTIYF. CDR3 nucleotide sequence: TGTGCCAGCAGCTGGACAGGGCAAGGCACCCGCTCTGGAAACACCATATATTTT. Full variable domain (outside the CDR3, taken from reference TRBV5-6 and TRBJ1-3): DAGVTQSPTHLIKTRGQQVTLRCSPKSGHDTVSWYQQALGQGPQFIFQYYEEEERQRGNFPDRFSGHQFPNYSSELNVNALLLGDSALYLCASSWTGQGTRSGNTIYFGEGSWLTVV.

V is TRBV5-4 and J is TRBJ2-7; 10 nucleotides align to TRBD1. V lost 4 bases, J lost 2 bases, and 21 bases stayed unmatched. In germline, CDR1 is SGHNT, CDR2 YYREEE (reference sequence). CDR3 length: 20 amino acids. CDR3 sequence: CASSVVSRDRGLPRPYEQYF. CDR3 sequence (DNA): TGTGCCAGCAGCGTAGTCTCGAGGGACAGGGGTTTGCCTAGGCCCTACGAGCAGTACTTC.

The chain is built from TRBV5-1 and TRBJ2-7, with TRBD1 matching 8 bases. Germline trimming cut 5 bases from V and 6 bases from J; bases unmatched to any gene: 7. This CDR3 has 13 amino acids. Per the germline V gene, CDR1 is SGHRS and CDR2 is YFSETQ. CDR3 coding DNA: TGCGCCAGCAGACCGGACAGGGTTGGCGAGCAGTACTTC. It yields the protein CASRPDRVGEQYF.

The V and J genes are TRBV7-9 and TRBJ1-2, with D uncertain. The V end lost 5 bases, the J end lost 4 bases, and 14 bases lay between the germline ends. Germline values: CDR1 SEHNR, CDR2 FQNEAQ (reference sequence). This CDR3 is built from 14 residues. CDR3 loop: CASSTSVVGYGYTF. As DNA, the CDR3 is TGTGCCAGCAGCACCTCGGTCGTCGGCTATGGCTACACCTTC.

This chain uses TRBV11-2 with TRBJ2-1; D not certain. Germline V gene sequence: CDR1 SGHAT, CDR2 FQNNGV. The CDR3 length is 13 residues. Trimming left V 1 base short and J 9 bases short, with 10 bases between. In nucleotides, the CDR3 is TGTGCCAGCAGCTTAGCTCAATACGGTGAGCAGTTCTTC. It translates to CASSLAQYGEQFF.

This clone was counted once. V and J are TRBV6-5 and TRBJ1-1; the match to TRBD1 covers 7 bases. Germline CDR1 is MNHEY and CDR2 is SVGAGI. V lost 10 bases, J lost 4 bases, and 9 bases stayed unmatched. The CDR3 covers 13 residues. DNA for the CDR3: TGTGCCACCACCCCAGGGGGTGGCACTGAAGCTTTCTTT. As protein: CATTPGGGTEAFF.

The chain combines TRBV10-1 with TRBJ1-5, with 7 bases identical to TRBD1. From germline, CDR1 is WNHNN and CDR2 SYGVQD (reference sequence). This CDR3 is 17 amino acids long. Unmatched junction bases numbered 13, after V lost 8 bases and J lost 0 bases. The CDR3 nucleotides read TGCGCCAGCCCCCGGGACAGCACCCCTTATAGCAATCAGCCCCAGCATTTT. Amino acid sequence: CASPRDSTPYSNQPQHF.

The chain carries TRBV3-1 (or the pseudogene TRBV3-2) and TRBJ2-1; D gene unclear. Germline lookup yields CDR1 LGHDT and CDR2 YNNKEL (reference sequence). The CDR3 covers 14 residues. The V and J ends lost 3 bases and 2 bases respectively, with 8 bases between them. In DNA form, the CDR3 reads TGTGCCAGCAGCCACGTCCTAGCCTACAATGAGCAGTTCTTC. This encodes CASSHVLAYNEQFF.

This chain joins TRBV21-1 and TRBJ2-2; the table's D call TRBD2 went unverified against the DNA. TRBV21-1 is given as a pseudogene. This CDR3 has 17 amino acids. DNA for the CDR3: TGTGCCAGCAGCAACCCCGGTCGGCGGGAGGTGGTCGGGGAGCTGTTTTTT. Its protein product is CASSNPGRREVVGELFF.

This clone showed up just once. The CDR3 loop reads CASPLWEGSPYGYTF. In DNA, the CDR3 is TGTGCCAGCCCCCTCTGGGAGGGAAGTCCCTATGGCTACACCTTC. The chain has TRBV6-5 and TRBJ1-2; D remains unclear. V was pared by 8 bases and J by 4 bases, with 20 bases between. The CDR3 loop spans 15 amino acids. Germline CDR1 and CDR2: MNHEY and SVGAGI.

The chain uses TRBV6-4 and TRBJ2-3, with 8 bases matching TRBD2. The CDR3 totals 15 residues. Germline-derived CDR1 and CDR2 are MRHNA and SNTAGT. V lost 2 bases and J lost 0; bases outside the gene matches: 1. CDR3 region: CASSDASGSTDTQYF. Written as DNA, the CDR3 is TGTGCCAGCAGTGACGCTAGCGGGAGCACAGATACGCAGTATTTT.